Here is one T cell receptor (beta chain) with its context. Its target is unknown. Using immunoSEQ multiplex PCR, the repertoire was profiled, and TCRdb retains in-frame clones only, with some absent. Among about 130,000 clones listed, roughly 90% were seen once. This sample was included in a study of identifying expanded T cells in peripheral blood. Notes on the study in general: Clone count variance between approximately two-week samples rose with total template count.

Collection occurred without any documented infections or immune events in donors. Germline V gives CDR1 MDHEN, CDR2 SYDVKM. The CDR3 is made up of 17 amino acids. The V segment lost 5 bases and the J segment 2 bases; nucleotides outside the gene matches: 11. The sample consisted of blood. This TCR was sampled from a person aged 18 to 75 in good health. This rearrangement joins TRBV28 to TRBJ1-5; 8 bases map to TRBD1. CDR3 residues: CASSLGQGTFRNQPQHF. The CDR3 region has the DNA TGTGCCAGCAGTCTCGGACAGGGTACTTTCCGCAATCAGCCCCAGCATTTT. Variable domain in full (rest from reference TRBV28 and TRBJ1-5): DVKVTQSSRYLVKRTGEKVFLECVQDMDHENMFWYRQDPGLGLRLIYFSYDVKMKEKGDIPEGYSVSREKKERFSLILESASTNQTSMYLCASSLGQGTFRNQPQHFGDGTRLSIL.